Listed below are T cell receptor beta chains from one sample, sequenced in a study of blood T cells in healthy people across ages. TCRdb independently ran MiXCR on the 5' RACE reads; one entry per CDR3 protein. Of about 800,000 distinct CDR3 sequences in the sample, roughly 60% were seen once. Sequencing was performed on blood. The receptors here all came from a man aged 25 to 45 in good health. Both conserved end residues are part of each CDR3. The D gene is left open where the match is weak. Size is omitted from some rows. Given values are once, few, many or a class for expanded clones.

len: 14
abundance: -
j_gene: TRBJ2-5
v_gene: TRBV24-1
d_gene: -
CDR3nt: TGTGCCACCAGTGCCGGGGGAATCCAAGAGACCCAGTACTTC
CDR3aa: CATSAGGIQETQYF

len: 15
abundance: -
j_gene: TRBJ2-1
v_gene: TRBV20-1
d_gene: TRBD2
CDR3nt: TGCAGTGCTAGAGCCAGCGGGGGCCACTACAATGAGCAGTTCTTC
CDR3aa: CSARASGGHYNEQFF

len: 15
abundance: -
j_gene: TRBJ2-1
v_gene: TRBV20-1
d_gene: -
CDR3nt: TGCAGTGCTAGAGATGTTAGCGGAGCCTACAATGAGCAGTTCTTC
CDR3aa: CSARDVSGAYNEQFF

len: 14
abundance: -
j_gene: TRBJ1-2
v_gene: TRBV20-1
d_gene: TRBD1
CDR3nt: TGCAGTGCTGAGGACAGGGGCCTACCCTATGGCTACACCTTC
CDR3aa: CSAEDRGLPYGYTF

len: 21
abundance: -
j_gene: TRBJ2-7
v_gene: TRBV15
d_gene: TRBD1
CDR3nt: TGTGCCACCAGCCGCGAACAGGGACAGGGCTTATCTAGTGGGAGTCGGTACGAGCAGTACTTC
CDR3aa: CATSREQGQGLSSGSRYEQYF

len: 18
abundance: few
j_gene: TRBJ2-4
v_gene: TRBV10-3
d_gene: TRBD1
CDR3nt: TGTGCCATCAGTGTCCGGGGCTGGGGACAGTTAGCCAAAAACATTCAGTACTTC
CDR3aa: CAISVRGWGQLAKNIQYF

len: 14
abundance: -
j_gene: TRBJ1-6
v_gene: TRBV6-1
d_gene: -
CDR3nt: TGTGCCTGCAGTGGGGTGGTGGCAGAATCACCCCTCCACTTT
CDR3aa: CACSGVVAESPLHF

len: 15
abundance: -
j_gene: TRBJ2-7
v_gene: TRBV6-5
d_gene: -
CDR3nt: TGTGCCTGCAGTTACTCGGGGGCAGGATTGAGGGAGCAGTACTTC
CDR3aa: CACSYSGAGLREQYF

len: 14
abundance: -
j_gene: TRBJ2-5
v_gene: TRBV20-1
d_gene: TRBD1
CDR3nt: TGCAGTGCTAGCTGGACAGGTTTTGCAGAGACCCAGTACTTC
CDR3aa: CSASWTGFAETQYF

len: 17
abundance: -
j_gene: TRBJ1-2
v_gene: TRBV4-2
d_gene: -
CDR3nt: TGTGCCAGCAGCCAAGGATTGTACGACAAAACTAACTATGGCTACACCTTC
CDR3aa: CASSQGLYDKTNYGYTF

len: 13
abundance: few
j_gene: TRBJ2-7
v_gene: TRBV6-5
d_gene: TRBD1
CDR3nt: TGTGCCAGCCGTGAAACAGGGGGAAACGAGCAGTACTTC
CDR3aa: CASRETGGNEQYF

len: 16
abundance: -
j_gene: TRBJ2-1
v_gene: TRBV6-2/TRBV6-3
d_gene: -
CDR3nt: TGTGCCAGCAGTCACCGGGCCAACTCCGGGAACAATGAGCAGTTCTTC
CDR3aa: CASSHRANSGNNEQFF

len: 17
abundance: once
j_gene: TRBJ2-1
v_gene: TRBV4-3
d_gene: TRBD2
CDR3nt: TGCGCCAGCAGCCAGAATCCTTGGGCGGGAGAGGTCAATGAGCAGTTCTTC
CDR3aa: CASSQNPWAGEVNEQFF

len: 15
abundance: -
j_gene: TRBJ2-1
v_gene: TRBV20-1
d_gene: TRBD2
CDR3nt: TGCAGTGCTAGATTGACCAGCGGGGGGGCCAATGAGCAGTTCTTC
CDR3aa: CSARLTSGGANEQFF

len: 15
abundance: -
j_gene: TRBJ1-2
v_gene: TRBV7-2
d_gene: -
CDR3nt: TGTGCCAGCAGCTTATTGCCGGGGGCTGTGTATGGCTACACCTTC
CDR3aa: CASSLLPGAVYGYTF

len: 13
abundance: few
j_gene: TRBJ2-1
v_gene: TRBV29-1
d_gene: TRBD2
CDR3nt: TGCAGCGTCGATACTAGCGGAGCCAATGAGCAGTTCTTC
CDR3aa: CSVDTSGANEQFF

len: 13
abundance: -
j_gene: TRBJ2-7
v_gene: TRBV20-1
d_gene: TRBD2
CDR3nt: TGCAGTGCTAGCGGGGGACTAACCTACGAGCAGTACTTC
CDR3aa: CSASGGLTYEQYF

len: 14
abundance: once
j_gene: TRBJ1-2
v_gene: TRBV5-8
d_gene: TRBD1
CDR3nt: TGTGCCAGCAGCGCAGGACAGGGGAGTTGGCGCTACACCTTC
CDR3aa: CASSAGQGSWRYTF

len: 14
abundance: -
j_gene: TRBJ2-5
v_gene: TRBV28
d_gene: -
CDR3nt: TGTGCCAGCAGTCGTTCGGACAGACCGGAGACCCAGTACTTC
CDR3aa: CASSRSDRPETQYF

len: 13
abundance: once
j_gene: TRBJ2-2
v_gene: TRBV12-3/TRBV12-4
d_gene: -
CDR3nt: TGTGCCAGCAGTTTAGATAGGCCCGGGGAGCTGTTTTTT
CDR3aa: CASSLDRPGELFF

len: 14
abundance: -
j_gene: TRBJ2-1
v_gene: TRBV20-1
d_gene: -
CDR3nt: TGCAGTGCCGGAAAGGGAGGCTCCTACAATGAGCAGTTCTTC
CDR3aa: CSAGKGGSYNEQFF

len: 14
abundance: -
j_gene: TRBJ1-6
v_gene: TRBV20-1
d_gene: TRBD1
CDR3nt: TGCAGTGCAATACAGGGGGGAGAAAATTCACCCCTCCACTTT
CDR3aa: CSAIQGGENSPLHF

len: 13
abundance: -
j_gene: TRBJ2-7
v_gene: TRBV12-3/TRBV12-4
d_gene: -
CDR3nt: TGTGCCGGCAGTTTTCCGGGGCTCTACGAGCAGTACTTC
CDR3aa: CAGSFPGLYEQYF

len: 18
abundance: -
j_gene: TRBJ2-7
v_gene: TRBV6-4
d_gene: -
CDR3nt: TGTGCCAGCAGCCTACCGACGGGAAGGGGGGTTGTGACCTACGAGCAGTACTTC
CDR3aa: CASSLPTGRGVVTYEQYF

len: 13
abundance: -
j_gene: TRBJ2-4
v_gene: TRBV12-3/TRBV12-4
d_gene: -
CDR3nt: TGTGCCAGCAGTGTAGAGGGGTGGAACATTCAGTACTTC
CDR3aa: CASSVEGWNIQYF

len: 13
abundance: -
j_gene: TRBJ2-1
v_gene: TRBV20-1
d_gene: -
CDR3nt: TGCAGTGCCCCCGGGAGCCGAGTCCATGAGCAGTTCTTC
CDR3aa: CSAPGSRVHEQFF

len: 12
abundance: many
j_gene: TRBJ1-2
v_gene: TRBV12-3/TRBV12-4
d_gene: -
CDR3nt: TGTGCCACCCACGGACGGCACTATGGCTACACCTTC
CDR3aa: CATHGRHYGYTF

len: 16
abundance: -
j_gene: TRBJ2-3
v_gene: TRBV4-3
d_gene: -
CDR3nt: TGCGCCAGCAGCCAAGAACAGATCACTAGCACAGATACGCAGTATTTT
CDR3aa: CASSQEQITSTDTQYF

len: 18
abundance: -
j_gene: TRBJ2-3
v_gene: TRBV2
d_gene: -
CDR3nt: TGTGCCAGCAGTGGTTTCGAGGGACTGGGACTTCACACAGATACGCAGTATTTT
CDR3aa: CASSGFEGLGLHTDTQYF

len: 19
abundance: -
j_gene: TRBJ2-4
v_gene: TRBV6-1
d_gene: -
CDR3nt: TGTGCCACCCCCTCATTGGTGGGGGCAGAGTTTCTAGCCAAAAACATTCAGTACTTC
CDR3aa: CATPSLVGAEFLAKNIQYF

len: 17
abundance: once
j_gene: TRBJ2-1
v_gene: TRBV20-1
d_gene: -
CDR3nt: TGCAGTGCTAGAGATTTTTTGAGCGGTACTAACTACAATGAGCAGTTCTTC
CDR3aa: CSARDFLSGTNYNEQFF

len: 16
abundance: few
j_gene: TRBJ2-3
v_gene: TRBV7-2
d_gene: TRBD2
CDR3nt: TGTGCCAGCAGCATCGAGGGACTAGCGGGGACAGATACGCAGTATTTT
CDR3aa: CASSIEGLAGTDTQYF

len: 12
abundance: few
j_gene: TRBJ2-3
v_gene: TRBV29-1
d_gene: -
CDR3nt: TGCAGCGCCGAGACTAGCACAGATACGCAGTATTTT
CDR3aa: CSAETSTDTQYF

len: 12
abundance: -
j_gene: TRBJ2-7
v_gene: TRBV7-2
d_gene: -
CDR3nt: TGTGCCACAGGAGACTGGGCCTACGAGCAGTACTTC
CDR3aa: CATGDWAYEQYF

len: 14
abundance: -
j_gene: TRBJ1-2
v_gene: TRBV6-2/TRBV6-3
d_gene: -
CDR3nt: TGTGCCAGCAGCTCCGAGTGGAGGGACTATGGCTACACCTTC
CDR3aa: CASSSEWRDYGYTF

len: 11
abundance: -
j_gene: TRBJ2-1
v_gene: TRBV29-1
d_gene: -
CDR3nt: TGCAGCACTGCCGGTCAATATGAGCAGTTCTTC
CDR3aa: CSTAGQYEQFF

len: 15
abundance: few
j_gene: TRBJ2-1
v_gene: TRBV6-4
d_gene: TRBD2
CDR3nt: TGTGCCAGCAGTGAAGTGGTAGCGGGGGTTGGTGAGCAGTTCTTC
CDR3aa: CASSEVVAGVGEQFF

len: 14
abundance: few
j_gene: TRBJ1-4
v_gene: TRBV29-1
d_gene: -
CDR3nt: TGCAGCGTTGAGGGCGGGGGGGCTAATGAAAAACTGTTTTTT
CDR3aa: CSVEGGGANEKLFF

len: 16
abundance: once
j_gene: TRBJ2-5
v_gene: TRBV7-2
d_gene: TRBD2
CDR3nt: TGTGCCAGCAGCACCTACGGTGCTAGCGGTAGTAGGGAGCAGTACTTC
CDR3aa: CASSTYGASGSREQYF

len: 11
abundance: -
j_gene: TRBJ2-7
v_gene: TRBV29-1
d_gene: -
CDR3nt: TGCAGCGTCTATTACTCCTACGAGCAGTACTTC
CDR3aa: CSVYYSYEQYF

len: 13
abundance: -
j_gene: TRBJ2-7
v_gene: TRBV20-1
d_gene: -
CDR3nt: TGCAGTGCTAGAGTTATTGGCTCCTACGAGCAGTACTTC
CDR3aa: CSARVIGSYEQYF

len: 14
abundance: -
j_gene: TRBJ2-5
v_gene: TRBV6-2/TRBV6-3
d_gene: TRBD1
CDR3nt: TGTGCCAGCAAACCCGGGACAGTCCAAGAGACCCAGTACTTC
CDR3aa: CASKPGTVQETQYF

len: 15
abundance: -
j_gene: TRBJ1-5
v_gene: TRBV20-1
d_gene: TRBD1
CDR3nt: TGCAGTGCCCGATTGCGGGGACAGGTCAATCAGCCCCAGCATTTT
CDR3aa: CSARLRGQVNQPQHF

len: 18
abundance: -
j_gene: TRBJ2-6
v_gene: TRBV7-9
d_gene: TRBD1
CDR3nt: TGTGCCAGCAAGGACGAGAGAGGACAGGCCTCCGGGGCCAACGTCCTGACTTTC
CDR3aa: CASKDERGQASGANVLTF

len: 15
abundance: -
j_gene: TRBJ1-1
v_gene: TRBV9
d_gene: -
CDR3nt: TGTGCCAGCCAAAACGATACCGGCCGGGTCACTGAAGCTTTCTTT
CDR3aa: CASQNDTGRVTEAFF

len: 14
abundance: few
j_gene: TRBJ2-1
v_gene: TRBV6-6
d_gene: -
CDR3nt: TGTGCCAGCAGTCTCGTACGGGGTAACAATGAGCAGTTCTTC
CDR3aa: CASSLVRGNNEQFF

len: 16
abundance: -
j_gene: TRBJ2-3
v_gene: TRBV7-2
d_gene: -
CDR3nt: TGTGCCAGCAGCTTCCAGAGGGGGGGCAGCGCAGATACGCAGTATTTT
CDR3aa: CASSFQRGGSADTQYF

len: 17
abundance: few
j_gene: TRBJ2-6
v_gene: TRBV29-1
d_gene: TRBD1
CDR3nt: TGCAGCGTTTTAGGACAGGCCTCCCTCTCTGGGGCCAACGTCCTGACTTTC
CDR3aa: CSVLGQASLSGANVLTF

len: 14
abundance: -
j_gene: TRBJ2-3
v_gene: TRBV29-1
d_gene: TRBD2
CDR3nt: TGCAGCGTTTTGGCTAGCGGGATAAGGGATACGCAGTATTTT
CDR3aa: CSVLASGIRDTQYF

len: 12
abundance: -
j_gene: TRBJ2-1
v_gene: TRBV5-1
d_gene: -
CDR3nt: TGCGCCAGCAGGTTAAGCCCGAATGAGCAGTTCTTC
CDR3aa: CASRLSPNEQFF

len: 13
abundance: -
j_gene: TRBJ1-1
v_gene: TRBV7-9
d_gene: -
CDR3nt: TGTGCCAGCAGCCTCAGGGAGATGACTGAAGCTTTCTTT
CDR3aa: CASSLREMTEAFF

len: 12
abundance: -
j_gene: TRBJ2-6
v_gene: TRBV20-1
d_gene: -
CDR3nt: TGCAGTGCTAGTACTGCCTACCACGTCCTGACTTTC
CDR3aa: CSASTAYHVLTF

len: 14
abundance: -
j_gene: TRBJ1-6
v_gene: TRBV2
d_gene: TRBD1
CDR3nt: TGTGCCAGCAGAACCGGGACAGCAAATTCACCCCTCCACTTT
CDR3aa: CASRTGTANSPLHF

len: 14
abundance: -
j_gene: TRBJ2-3
v_gene: TRBV6-6
d_gene: -
CDR3nt: TGTGCCAGCAGTGCCGTGACTAGTACAGATACGCAGTATTTT
CDR3aa: CASSAVTSTDTQYF

len: 16
abundance: -
j_gene: TRBJ1-2
v_gene: TRBV6-5
d_gene: -
CDR3nt: TGTGCCAGCAGTCCAGGGAGGGGCAGGGCAAACTATGGCTACACCTTC
CDR3aa: CASSPGRGRANYGYTF

len: 15
abundance: once
j_gene: TRBJ2-1
v_gene: TRBV18
d_gene: TRBD1
CDR3nt: TGTGCCAGCTCTCCGAACAGGGGCCGTTACAATGAGCAGTTCTTC
CDR3aa: CASSPNRGRYNEQFF

len: 14
abundance: -
j_gene: TRBJ2-3
v_gene: TRBV2
d_gene: -
CDR3nt: TGTGCCAGCAGAGAGCCAACTAGCACAGATACGCAGTATTTT
CDR3aa: CASREPTSTDTQYF

len: 14
abundance: -
j_gene: TRBJ2-1
v_gene: TRBV6-2/TRBV6-3
d_gene: -
CDR3nt: TGTGCCAGCAGGGCGACAGGAGTTAACAATGAGCAGTTCTTC
CDR3aa: CASRATGVNNEQFF

len: 12
abundance: many
j_gene: TRBJ2-7
v_gene: TRBV6-2/TRBV6-3
d_gene: TRBD2
CDR3nt: TGTGCCAGCAGAGCGGGGGTCGGCGAGCAGTACTTC
CDR3aa: CASRAGVGEQYF

len: 15
abundance: once
j_gene: TRBJ2-7
v_gene: TRBV25-1
d_gene: -
CDR3nt: TGTGCCAGCAGTGAACTCACAGGTGTAGACTACGAGCAGTACTTC
CDR3aa: CASSELTGVDYEQYF